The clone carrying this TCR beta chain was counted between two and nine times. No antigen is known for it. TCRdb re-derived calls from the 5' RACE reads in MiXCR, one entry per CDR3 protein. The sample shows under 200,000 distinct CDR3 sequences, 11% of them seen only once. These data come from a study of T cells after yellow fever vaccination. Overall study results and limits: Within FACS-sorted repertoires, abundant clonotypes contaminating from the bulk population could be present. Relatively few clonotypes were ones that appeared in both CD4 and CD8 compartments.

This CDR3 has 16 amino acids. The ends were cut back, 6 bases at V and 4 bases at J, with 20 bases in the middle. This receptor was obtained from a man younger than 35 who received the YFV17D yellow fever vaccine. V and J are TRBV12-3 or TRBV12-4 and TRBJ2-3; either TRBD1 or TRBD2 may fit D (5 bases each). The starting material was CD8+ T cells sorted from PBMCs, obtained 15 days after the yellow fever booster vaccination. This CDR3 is CASSRDVGAMADTQYF. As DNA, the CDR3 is TGTGCCAGCAGCCGGGACGTCGGGGCAATGGCAGATACGCAGTATTTT.